This T cell receptor beta chain was documented in a study of T cell responses to AZD1222 COVID-19 vaccine. Germline V CDR1 and CDR2: MNHEY, SVGAGI. Trimming cost V 8 bases and J 5 bases, with 12 bases left between them. The CDR3 consists of 12 residues. Points on this clone: Its specificity is unknown.

TCRdb's copy holds only in-frame clones and misses some; the assay was immunoSEQ multiplex PCR. The sample has approximately 150,000 clones, 90% to 95% seen once; the top ten hold approximately 5%. Study-wide results and caveats: Regions left unmutated in variants are reportedly the target of nearly half of spike-specific TCRs. After two AZD1222 doses, spike-specific TCR breadth and depth rose versus day 0.

The origin of this receptor is an adult in good health. Sample: peripheral blood, taken on day 0 of AZD1222 vaccination. The chain recombines TRBV6-5 with TRBJ2-5; weak D call: TRBD2 (5 bases). The CDR3 is CASFSDRETQYF. The CDR3 DNA reads TGTGCCAGCTTTAGCGATCGGGAGACCCAGTACTTC.